These T cell receptor beta chains were read from a single sample in a study of control samples from healthy donors and cancer patients. Here immunoSEQ multiplex PCR was the method, and the copy in TCRdb shows in-frame clones only, minus some. The sample has 400,000 to 500,000 clones, 90% seen once. Sequencing input: PBMCs. Receptors originate from a man between 35 and 55 years old with head and neck cancer. Both conserved end residues are part of each CDR3. The order of the fields is D gene, clone size, J gene, V gene, CDR3 protein, CDR3 DNA. D genes are given only for firm matches. Clone size, where shown, is once, few, many, or a class for clones that have expanded.

d_call: TRBD2
clone_size: -
j_call: TRBJ2-7
v_call: TRBV5-1
cdr3_aa: CASSRGTTPYEQYF
cdr3_nt: TGCGCCAGCAGCCGCGGGACTACGCCCTACGAGCAGTACTTC

d_call: -
clone_size: -
j_call: TRBJ2-7
v_call: TRBV28
cdr3_aa: CASTSGGKGIYF
cdr3_nt: TGTGCCAGCACGTCAGGCGGGAAAGGGATATACTTC

d_call: -
clone_size: -
j_call: TRBJ2-1
v_call: TRBV5-6
cdr3_aa: CASSPGLGLSVGQFF
cdr3_nt: TGTGCCAGCAGCCCGGGACTGGGCCTTTCCGTTGGGCAGTTCTTC

d_call: TRBD1
clone_size: -
j_call: TRBJ2-5
v_call: TRBV18
cdr3_aa: CASSPRTGRSQNGETQYF
cdr3_nt: TGTGCCAGCTCACCTCGGACAGGGAGGAGCCAAAACGGAGAGACCCAGTACTTC

d_call: -
clone_size: -
j_call: TRBJ2-2
v_call: TRBV3-1/TRBV3-2
cdr3_aa: CASSQDRSGELFF
cdr3_nt: TGTGCCAGCAGTCAAGACAGGTCGGGGGAGCTGTTTTTT

d_call: -
clone_size: once
j_call: TRBJ1-5
v_call: TRBV9
cdr3_aa: CASSPGGNQPQHF
cdr3_nt: TGTGCCAGCAGCCCCGGGGGCAATCAGCCCCAGCATTTT

d_call: -
clone_size: -
j_call: TRBJ1-3
v_call: TRBV27
cdr3_aa: CASSAGAGPGNTIYF
cdr3_nt: TGTGCCAGCAGTGCGGGGGCGGGGCCAGGAAACACCATATATTTT

d_call: -
clone_size: -
j_call: TRBJ2-1
v_call: TRBV9
cdr3_aa: CASSVGLRGASSYNEQFF
cdr3_nt: TGTGCCAGCAGCGTAGGTTTGAGGGGGGCGAGCTCCTACAATGAGCAGTTCTTC

d_call: -
clone_size: -
j_call: TRBJ2-5
v_call: TRBV3-1/TRBV3-2
cdr3_aa: CASSQGRLVQETQYF
cdr3_nt: TGTGCCAGCAGCCAGGGAAGACTAGTTCAAGAGACCCAGTACTTC

d_call: -
clone_size: -
j_call: TRBJ1-4
v_call: TRBV5-5
cdr3_aa: CASSLVTRATNEKLFF
cdr3_nt: TGTGCCAGCAGCTTGGTTACCCGCGCAACTAATGAAAAACTGTTTTTT

d_call: -
clone_size: -
j_call: TRBJ1-6
v_call: TRBV7-9
cdr3_aa: CASSLEQGYSPLHF
cdr3_nt: TGTGCCAGCAGCTTAGAACAGGGCTATTCACCCCTCCACTTT

d_call: -
clone_size: -
j_call: TRBJ2-7
v_call: TRBV29-1
cdr3_aa: CSVEQGAYEQYF
cdr3_nt: TGCAGCGTTGAACAGGGAGCCTACGAGCAGTACTTC

d_call: TRBD2
clone_size: -
j_call: TRBJ2-7
v_call: TRBV5-1
cdr3_aa: CASSLESGGSYEQYF
cdr3_nt: TGCGCCAGCAGCTTGGAAAGCGGGGGGTCCTACGAGCAGTACTTC

d_call: TRBD2
clone_size: few
j_call: TRBJ2-2
v_call: TRBV7-9
cdr3_aa: CASSPGGVTGELFF
cdr3_nt: TGTGCCAGCAGCCCGGGGGGGGTCACCGGGGAGCTGTTTTTT

d_call: -
clone_size: -
j_call: TRBJ1-2
v_call: TRBV15
cdr3_aa: CATGGSYGYTF
cdr3_nt: TGTGCCACCGGCGGGAGTTATGGCTACACCTTC

d_call: -
clone_size: -
j_call: TRBJ2-7
v_call: TRBV28
cdr3_aa: CASSVTGGASTSGTYEQYF
cdr3_nt: TGTGCCAGCAGTGTCACAGGGGGCGCCTCGACTAGCGGTACCTACGAGCAGTACTTC

d_call: -
clone_size: -
j_call: TRBJ1-2
v_call: TRBV3-1/TRBV3-2
cdr3_aa: CASSRGTGYGYTF
cdr3_nt: TGTGCCAGCAGCCGCGGGACCGGCTATGGCTACACCTTC

d_call: -
clone_size: -
j_call: TRBJ2-7
v_call: TRBV11-3
cdr3_aa: CASSLVLGDEQYF
cdr3_nt: TGTGCCAGCAGCTTAGTTCTTGGGGACGAGCAGTACTTC

d_call: TRBD1
clone_size: -
j_call: TRBJ2-7
v_call: TRBV5-1
cdr3_aa: CASSLAGTAIDEQYF
cdr3_nt: TGCGCCAGCAGCTTGGCCGGGACAGCCATCGACGAGCAGTACTTC

d_call: -
clone_size: -
j_call: TRBJ2-1
v_call: TRBV18
cdr3_aa: CASSPPSTNNEQFF
cdr3_nt: TGTGCCAGCTCACCACCGTCTACGAACAATGAGCAGTTCTTC

d_call: -
clone_size: -
j_call: TRBJ1-2
v_call: TRBV9
cdr3_aa: CASSVGVGSHGYTF
cdr3_nt: TGTGCCAGCAGCGTAGGTGTGGGGAGCCACGGCTACACCTTC

d_call: TRBD1
clone_size: -
j_call: TRBJ1-1
v_call: TRBV6-5
cdr3_aa: CASSKQGVGTEAFF
cdr3_nt: TGTGCCAGCAGTAAACAGGGGGTCGGTACTGAAGCTTTCTTT

d_call: -
clone_size: -
j_call: TRBJ1-1
v_call: TRBV7-9
cdr3_aa: CASSQPPGTLEAFF
cdr3_nt: TGTGCCAGCAGCCAGCCACCGGGAACCCTTGAAGCTTTCTTT

d_call: TRBD1
clone_size: -
j_call: TRBJ1-1
v_call: TRBV10-3
cdr3_aa: CAISAQGQERVAFF
cdr3_nt: TGTGCCATCAGTGCGCAAGGACAGGAGAGAGTGGCTTTCTTT

d_call: -
clone_size: -
j_call: TRBJ2-7
v_call: TRBV9
cdr3_aa: CASSGDGEQYF
cdr3_nt: TGTGCCAGCAGCGGGGACGGCGAGCAGTACTTC

d_call: -
clone_size: -
j_call: TRBJ1-5
v_call: TRBV2
cdr3_aa: CASSGGAQPQHF
cdr3_nt: TGTGCCAGCAGTGGGGGGGCTCAGCCCCAGCATTTT

d_call: -
clone_size: -
j_call: TRBJ1-2
v_call: TRBV30
cdr3_aa: CAWSPGYGYTF
cdr3_nt: TGTGCCTGGTCCCCTGGGTATGGCTACACCTTC

d_call: -
clone_size: -
j_call: TRBJ1-5
v_call: TRBV18
cdr3_aa: CASSPEGLDSRPQHF
cdr3_nt: TGTGCCAGCTCACCAGAGGGTTTAGATTCACGGCCCCAGCATTTT

d_call: TRBD2
clone_size: once
j_call: TRBJ2-3
v_call: TRBV5-6
cdr3_aa: CASSLGSGSFADTQYF
cdr3_nt: TGTGCCAGCAGCTTGGGTAGCGGGAGTTTTGCAGATACGCAGTATTTT

d_call: -
clone_size: -
j_call: TRBJ2-1
v_call: TRBV30
cdr3_aa: CALGKGGSYNEQFF
cdr3_nt: TGTGCCTTGGGGAAGGGTGGGTCCTACAATGAGCAGTTCTTC

d_call: -
clone_size: -
j_call: TRBJ1-5
v_call: TRBV3-1/TRBV3-2
cdr3_aa: CASSSPQGASGNQPQHF
cdr3_nt: TGTGCCAGCAGCTCCCCTCAAGGGGCAAGTGGCAATCAGCCCCAGCATTTT

d_call: -
clone_size: once
j_call: TRBJ1-6
v_call: TRBV6-5
cdr3_aa: CASSYSTGQVNSPLHF
cdr3_nt: TGTGCCAGCAGTTACTCGACGGGTCAGGTGAATTCACCCCTCCACTTT

d_call: -
clone_size: -
j_call: TRBJ2-7
v_call: TRBV5-1
cdr3_aa: CASSRDNYEQYF
cdr3_nt: TGCGCCAGCAGCCGAGACAACTACGAGCAGTACTTC

d_call: TRBD1
clone_size: -
j_call: TRBJ1-5
v_call: TRBV19
cdr3_aa: CASSIGDRGQPQHF
cdr3_nt: TGTGCCAGTAGTATTGGGGACAGGGGGCAGCCCCAGCATTTT

d_call: -
clone_size: -
j_call: TRBJ1-2
v_call: TRBV9
cdr3_aa: CASSPTRGGYTF
cdr3_nt: TGTGCCAGCAGTCCCACCAGGGGTGGCTACACCTTC

d_call: -
clone_size: -
j_call: TRBJ1-2
v_call: TRBV10-3
cdr3_aa: CAISGAEASEGYTF
cdr3_nt: TGTGCCATCAGTGGAGCGGAGGCAAGCGAGGGCTACACCTTC

d_call: -
clone_size: -
j_call: TRBJ2-7
v_call: TRBV10-2
cdr3_aa: CASRPGTYEQYF
cdr3_nt: TGCGCCAGCAGACCGGGCACCTACGAGCAGTACTTC

d_call: -
clone_size: -
j_call: TRBJ1-2
v_call: TRBV9
cdr3_aa: CASSSDPTTWGGYTF
cdr3_nt: TGTGCCAGCAGCTCCGACCCTACGACATGGGGTGGCTACACCTTC

d_call: TRBD2
clone_size: -
j_call: TRBJ2-1
v_call: TRBV27
cdr3_aa: CASSQTSGGATYNEQFF
cdr3_nt: TGTGCCAGCAGTCAAACTAGCGGAGGAGCCACGTACAATGAGCAGTTCTTC

d_call: TRBD1
clone_size: -
j_call: TRBJ1-4
v_call: TRBV28
cdr3_aa: CASRTGSGKLFF
cdr3_nt: TGTGCCAGCAGGACAGGGTCGGGAAAACTGTTTTTT

d_call: TRBD2
clone_size: -
j_call: TRBJ2-2
v_call: TRBV7-2
cdr3_aa: CASSFTSGNTGELFF
cdr3_nt: TGTGCCAGCAGCTTCACTAGCGGAAACACCGGGGAGCTGTTTTTT

d_call: -
clone_size: -
j_call: TRBJ1-1
v_call: TRBV15
cdr3_aa: CATSNSMNTEAFF
cdr3_nt: TGTGCCACCAGCAACAGCATGAACACTGAAGCTTTCTTT

d_call: -
clone_size: -
j_call: TRBJ2-7
v_call: TRBV5-4
cdr3_aa: CASSSGLGRPSYEQYF
cdr3_nt: TGTGCCAGCAGCTCCGGGTTGGGACGGCCCTCCTACGAGCAGTACTTC

d_call: TRBD1
clone_size: -
j_call: TRBJ2-7
v_call: TRBV19
cdr3_aa: CASSLTGITGGGGQYF
cdr3_nt: TGTGCCAGTAGTCTCACGGGGATAACAGGGGGCGGCGGGCAGTACTTC

d_call: -
clone_size: -
j_call: TRBJ2-2
v_call: TRBV28
cdr3_aa: CASSFVALGGTGELFF
cdr3_nt: TGTGCCAGCAGTTTCGTTGCCCTGGGGGGCACCGGGGAGCTGTTTTTT

d_call: TRBD1
clone_size: -
j_call: TRBJ2-1
v_call: TRBV2
cdr3_aa: CATGQTNEQFF
cdr3_nt: TGTGCCACGGGACAGACCAATGAGCAGTTCTTC

d_call: -
clone_size: -
j_call: TRBJ1-5
v_call: TRBV19
cdr3_aa: CASSIDGAAYSNQPQHF
cdr3_nt: TGTGCCAGTAGTATAGATGGGGCAGCATATAGCAATCAGCCCCAGCATTTT

d_call: -
clone_size: -
j_call: TRBJ2-5
v_call: TRBV3-1/TRBV3-2
cdr3_aa: CASSQSGKETQYF
cdr3_nt: TGTGCCAGCAGCCAGTCGGGCAAGGAGACCCAGTACTTC

d_call: -
clone_size: -
j_call: TRBJ2-2
v_call: TRBV3-1/TRBV3-2
cdr3_aa: CASSQERSAGELFF
cdr3_nt: TGTGCCAGCAGCCAAGAGCGGTCCGCCGGGGAGCTGTTTTTT

d_call: -
clone_size: once
j_call: TRBJ1-5
v_call: TRBV28
cdr3_aa: CASSLLGMPQHF
cdr3_nt: TGTGCCAGCAGTTTATTGGGGATGCCCCAGCATTTT

d_call: TRBD1
clone_size: -
j_call: TRBJ2-1
v_call: TRBV11-3
cdr3_aa: CASSPGGSYNEQFF
cdr3_nt: TGTGCCAGCAGTCCAGGGGGCTCCTACAATGAGCAGTTCTTC

d_call: -
clone_size: -
j_call: TRBJ2-7
v_call: TRBV11-1
cdr3_aa: CASSSERAGNPYEQYF
cdr3_nt: TGTGCCAGCAGCTCCGAGAGGGCAGGGAACCCCTACGAGCAGTACTTC

d_call: -
clone_size: -
j_call: TRBJ2-1
v_call: TRBV2
cdr3_aa: CASSDFRGYYIEQFF
cdr3_nt: TGTGCCAGCAGTGACTTCCGGGGCTACTACATTGAGCAGTTCTTC

d_call: -
clone_size: -
j_call: TRBJ2-7
v_call: TRBV5-4
cdr3_aa: CASSTSDRDYYEQYF
cdr3_nt: TGTGCCAGCAGCACCTCGGACAGGGACTACTACGAGCAGTACTTC

d_call: TRBD1
clone_size: -
j_call: TRBJ2-1
v_call: TRBV11-3
cdr3_aa: CASSFTGTGGVASGNEQFF
cdr3_nt: TGTGCCAGCAGCTTCACCGGGACAGGGGGCGTCGCTTCGGGGAATGAGCAGTTCTTC

d_call: -
clone_size: -
j_call: TRBJ1-1
v_call: TRBV7-9
cdr3_aa: CASSLESGSVTEAFF
cdr3_nt: TGTGCCAGCAGCTTAGAATCAGGGAGTGTTACTGAAGCTTTCTTT

d_call: -
clone_size: -
j_call: TRBJ1-6
v_call: TRBV7-2
cdr3_aa: CASSEGYNSPLHF
cdr3_nt: TGTGCCAGCAGCGAGGGGTATAATTCACCCCTCCACTTT

d_call: -
clone_size: -
j_call: TRBJ1-2
v_call: TRBV28
cdr3_aa: CASSRWDGYTF
cdr3_nt: TGTGCCAGCAGTAGGTGGGATGGCTACACCTTC

d_call: TRBD2
clone_size: -
j_call: TRBJ2-1
v_call: TRBV2
cdr3_aa: CASSGMSSGGASYNEQFF
cdr3_nt: TGTGCCAGCAGTGGGATGTCTAGCGGGGGGGCCTCGTACAATGAGCAGTTCTTC